A single sample is the source of the 28 T cell receptor beta chains below, sequenced in a study of blood T cell repertoires in COVID-19. Clones were read by immunoSEQ multiplex PCR, and TCRdb kept only the in-frame ones, dropping some. The data contain some 320,000 clones, roughly 90% of them singletons. The source material was PBMCs or T cells enriched from blood (not recorded which). These receptors all come from a man aged 55 to 70 who had recovered from COVID-19.

The chain recombines TRBV19 with TRBJ2-1; 7 nucleotides agree with TRBD2. V was clipped by 3 bases and J by 0 bases; unmatched bases: 8. The germline V gene encodes CDR1 LNHDA and CDR2 SQIVND (reference sequence). There are 17 residues in the CDR3. CDR3 DNA: TGTGCCAGTAGTATCGACCTGGGCGGGAGCTCCTACAATGAGCAGTTCTTC. It translates to CASSIDLGGSSYNEQFF. Together with reference TRBV19 and TRBJ2-1, the CDR3 gives the full variable domain: DGGITQSPKYLFRKEGQNVTLSCEQNLNHDAMYWYRQDPGQGLRLIYYSQIVNDFQKGDIAEGYSVSREKKESFPLTVTSAQKNPTAFYLCASSIDLGGSSYNEQFFGPGTRLTVL.

The CDR3 protein is CASFQGVDTQYF. As DNA, the CDR3 is TGTGCCAGCTTCCAGGGGGTGGATACGCAGTATTTT. This chain uses TRBV5-5 with TRBJ2-3; TRBD1 matches 7 bases. Germline assignment: CDR1 SGHKS and CDR2 YYEKEE (reference sequence). V lost 7 bases and J lost 6; bases outside the gene matches: 5. The CDR3 has 12 amino acids.

Worth noting for this clone: The sample has other DNA sequences that encode this CDR3 too. The chain joins TRBV5-1 to TRBJ2-1, with 9 bases identical to TRBD1. Germline values: CDR1 SGHRS, CDR2 YFSETQ. The CDR3 has 15 residues. Trimming removed 0 bases from V and 3 bases from J; junction bases left unmatched: 1. In DNA, the CDR3 is TGCGCCAGCAGCTTGGGGGACAGGGACTACAATGAGCAGTTCTTC. This sequence encodes CASSLGDRDYNEQFF.

A single count supports this clone. The chain is built from TRBV7-8 and TRBJ1-5; the match to TRBD1 covers 10 bases. This CDR3 comprises 17 residues. Trimming at V came to 2 bases and at J to 0 bases, leaving 4 bases not matched to a gene. The germline V gene encodes CDR1 SGHVS and CDR2 FQNEAQ. The CDR3 sequence is CASSLRQGANSNQPQHF. CDR3 nucleotides: TGTGCCAGCAGCTTAAGACAGGGGGCAAATAGCAATCAGCCCCAGCATTTT.

V is TRBV29-1 and J is TRBJ2-1; maybe TRBD2 (6 bases). This CDR3 spans 17 amino acids. The ends were cut back, 6 bases at V and 0 bases at J, with 21 bases in the middle. Per the germline V gene, CDR1 is SQVTM and CDR2 is ANQGSEA. The CDR3 DNA is TGCAGCGTCTACATGGGTAGCGGACGGAGCTCCTACAATGAGCAGTTCTTC. Protein: CSVYMGSGRSSYNEQFF.

This chain joins TRBV7-8 and TRBJ2-5; no firm D call. The germline V gene encodes CDR1 SGHVS and CDR2 FQNEAQ. This CDR3 has 12 residues. The V end lost 5 bases, the J end lost 4 bases, and 8 bases lay between the germline ends. The CDR3 loop is CASSPARETQYF. The CDR3 DNA reads TGTGCCAGCAGCCCCGCCAGAGAGACCCAGTACTTC. Looking up the rest from reference TRBV7-8 and TRBJ2-5 gives the full variable domain: GAGVSQSPRYKVAKRGQDVALRCDPISGHVSLFWYQQALGQGPEFLTYFQNEAQLDKSGLPSDRFFAERPEGSVSTLKIQRTQQEDSAVYLCASSPARETQYFGPGTRLLVL.

This chain connects TRBV7-2 to TRBJ2-7; 9 positions match TRBD1. CDR1 is SGHTA and CDR2 is FQGNSA in the germline V gene. This CDR3 has 15 residues. Trimming cost V 1 base and J 7 bases; bases outside gene matches: 8. The CDR3 here is CASSLGGTGSGEQYF. CDR3 bases: TGTGCCAGCAGCTTAGGCGGGACAGGGTCCGGAGAGCAGTACTTC. The complete variable domain, with remaining parts taken from reference TRBV7-2 and TRBJ2-7, reads GAGVSQSPSNKVTEKGKDVELRCDPISGHTALYWYRQSLGQGLEFLIYFQGNSAPDKSGLPSDRFSAERTGGSVSTLTIQRTQQEDSAVYLCASSLGGTGSGEQYFGPGTRLTVT.

This chain joins TRBV5-6 and TRBJ2-6; tentatively, D is TRBD1 (5 bases). The germline CDR1 and CDR2 sequences are SGHDT and YYEEEE. CDR3 length: 18 residues. The germline V and J ends were trimmed by 1 base and 0 bases, with 14 bases remaining between them. DNA of the CDR3: TGTGCCAGCAGCTTGATCCACAGGTCGATCTCTGGGGCCAACGTCCTGACTTTC. Protein: CASSLIHRSISGANVLTF.

A remark on this clone: Germline is not matched at one junction end, which may reflect a read error. The rearrangement links TRBV7-7 to TRBJ2-5; TRBD2 agrees at 9 bases. Germline V gene data show CDR1 as SSHAT and CDR2 as FNYEAQ (reference sequence). The CDR3 contains 15 residues. CDR3 coding DNA: TGTGCTAGCAGCTTAGTTGGACTAGCGACGGAGACCCAGTACTTC. This translates into CASSLVGLATETQYF.

This chain joins TRBV19 and TRBJ2-1, with a weak D call TRBD2 (6 bases). Trimming cost V 8 bases and J 1 base, with 15 bases left between them. CDR1 LNHDA and CDR2 SQIVND come from the germline V gene (reference sequence). There are 15 residues in the CDR3. The CDR3 bases are TGTGCCAGTCGACTACGCCGGGAGTCCTACAATGAGCAGTTCTTC. Residues: CASRLRRESYNEQFF.

The J gene is TRBJ1-2, the V gene TRBV6-5; 9 nucleotides line up with TRBD1. The CDR3 is 12 amino acids. From germline, CDR1 is MNHEY and CDR2 SVGAGI. Germline trimming cut 6 bases from V and 7 bases from J; bases unmatched to any gene: 3. DNA for the CDR3: TGTGCCAGCAGACAGGGGGCGGGTGGCTACACCTTC. Its protein is CASRQGAGGYTF.

This clone occurred once. This chain connects TRBV7-9 to TRBJ2-7; a weak D match, TRBD2 (6 bases). This CDR3 region has 12 residues. Germline V gene data show CDR1 as SEHNR and CDR2 as FQNEAQ (reference sequence). The ends were cut back, 4 bases at V and 5 bases at J, with 9 bases in the middle. DNA for the CDR3: TGTGCCAGCAGCTCCGGGGGAAACGAGCAGTACTTC. Amino acid sequence: CASSSGGNEQYF. The full variable domain, rest sourced from reference TRBV7-9 and TRBJ2-7, is DTGVSQNPRHKITKRGQNVTFRCDPISEHNRLYWYRQTLGQGPEFLTYFQNEAQLEKSRLLSDRFSAERPKGSFSTLEIQRTEQGDSAMYLCASSSGGNEQYFGPGTRLTVT.

The chain couples TRBV5-1 to TRBJ1-2, with D hard to call. CDR3 size: 13 residues. Germline loops: CDR1 SGHRS, CDR2 YFSETQ. V lost 1 base to trimming and J lost 1 base, with 5 bases between them. CDR3 in DNA: TGCGCCAGCAGCTTGAACTTTAACTATGGCTACACCTTC. Protein: CASSLNFNYGYTF. Full variable domain (rest looked up from reference TRBV5-1 and TRBJ1-2): KAGVTQTPRYLIKTRGQQVTLSCSPISGHRSVSWYQQTPGQGLQFLFEYFSETQRNKGNFPGRFSGRQFSNSRSEMNVSTLELGDSALYLCASSLNFNYGYTFGSGTRLTVV.

The J gene is TRBJ2-2, the V gene TRBV29-1, with 16 bases fitting TRBD2. This CDR3 spans 18 amino acids. Germline V gives CDR1 SQVTM, CDR2 ANQGSEA. Losses at the gene ends were 6 bases for V and 4 bases for J; bases not matched to a gene: 11. The CDR3 here is CSVAGGLAGGPGTGELFF. The DNA of the CDR3 is TGCAGCGTGGCCGGGGGACTAGCGGGAGGGCCGGGCACCGGGGAGCTGTTTTTT.

In this sample, this clone turned up once. This chain joins TRBV11-2 and TRBJ1-4; the D gene is possibly TRBD1 (6 bases). CDR1 and CDR2 from the germline V gene are SGHAT and FQNNGV. The CDR3 loop spans 15 amino acids. Trimming pared 3 bases from V and 8 bases from J, leaving 16 bases between. The CDR3 spells CASSFSSRGREKLFF. CDR3 sequence (DNA): TGTGCCAGCAGCTTTTCTTCCAGGGGAAGAGAAAAACTGTTTTTT.

The CDR3 here is CASSSGQSSYNSPLHF. The CDR3 nucleotides read TGTGCCAGCAGCTCGGGACAGAGCTCCTATAATTCACCCCTCCACTTT. The chain has TRBV9 and TRBJ1-6; 7 positions match TRBD1. V shed 4 bases and J 0 bases; nucleotides not matched to a gene: 4. The CDR3 runs 16 residues. Germline V gives CDR1 SGDLS, CDR2 YYNGEE.

The rearrangement joins TRBV10-3 to TRBJ1-3; D not resolved. V was shortened by 2 bases and J by 4 bases, with 6 bases between the two germline ends. The V gene's germline CDR1 is ENHRY and CDR2 SYGVKD. The CDR3 runs 13 residues. The CDR3 region has the DNA TGTGCCATCAGTGAGGCGGGCGGAAACACCATATATTTT. Its protein product is CAISEAGGNTIYF.

A note on this clone: Other DNA sequences in this sample translate to the same CDR3. The chain carries TRBV7-8 and TRBJ2-7; the match to TRBD2 covers 7 bases. V shed 1 base and J 3 bases; nucleotides not matched to a gene: 0. The CDR3 runs 13 residues. CDR1 SGHVS and CDR2 FQNEAQ come from the germline V gene. The CDR3 bases are TGTGCCAGCAGCTTAGTAGCGGGCTACGAGCAGTACTTC. It encodes CASSLVAGYEQYF.

The chain uses TRBV14 and TRBJ1-3, with D uncertain. Germline CDR1 SGHDN, CDR2 FVKESK. The CDR3 runs 15 residues. The V end lost 4 bases, the J end lost 0 bases, and 10 bases lay between the germline ends. The CDR3 DNA reads as TGTGCCAGCAGCCCCTTTGGCACCTCTGGAAACACCATATATTTT. This codes for CASSPFGTSGNTIYF.

This clone was seen more than once but under ten times. The chain carries TRBV27 and TRBJ1-5; no clear D gene. Looked up from germline, CDR1 is MNHEY and CDR2 is SMNVEV (reference sequence). The CDR3 totals 12 residues. V shed 8 bases and J shed 3 bases, with 8 bases lying between them. In DNA form, the CDR3 reads TGTGCCAGCTCCCCCCACAATCAGCCCCAGCATTTT. Protein sequence: CASSPHNQPQHF.

The V call is TRBV30, the J call TRBJ1-4; weak D call: TRBD1 (5 bases). The length of the CDR3 is 16 residues. Trimming removed 3 bases from V and 7 bases from J, with 21 bases in between. Germline CDR1 GTSNPN, CDR2 SVGIG (reference sequence). This CDR3 is CAWSLSSRTSGEKLFF. CDR3 DNA: TGTGCCTGGAGCCTATCGTCCCGGACATCAGGTGAAAAACTGTTTTTT. Supplemented by reference TRBV30 and TRBJ1-4, the full variable domain reads SQTIHQWPATLVQPVGSPLSLECTVEGTSNPNLYWYRQAAGRGLQLLFYSVGIGQISSEVPQNLSASRPQDRQFILSSKKLLLSDSGFYLCAWSLSSRTSGEKLFFGSGTQLSVL.

V gene TRBV29-1 combines with J gene TRBJ2-2, with 12 bases that match TRBD2. J was trimmed by 5 bases and V by 7 bases; bases with no gene match: 8. The V gene's germline CDR1 is SQVTM and CDR2 ANQGSEA. CDR3 size: 15 residues. The CDR3, as DNA: TGCAGCGCCCGACTAGCGGGAGAGAGTACCGGGGAGCTGTTTTTT. Amino acids: CSARLAGESTGELFF.

This clone was observed at least ten times. J is TRBJ2-2 and V is TRBV7-3; no clear D gene. The CDR3 consists of 13 residues. V gave up 5 bases and J gave up 7 bases, with 11 bases separating them. Germline CDR1 reads SGHTA; CDR2 reads FQGTGA. The CDR3 here is CASSPRVNGELFF. The CDR3 coding sequence is TGTGCCAGCAGCCCCCGTGTTAACGGGGAGCTGTTTTTT.

This clone was found once. CDR3 coding DNA: TGTGCCAGCAGCTACGACAGGGGGAACACTGAAGCTTTCTTT. This codes for CASSYDRGNTEAFF. The chain recombines TRBV3-1 (or the pseudogene TRBV3-2) with TRBJ1-1; 8 bases are a match to TRBD1. Germline loops: CDR1 LGHDT, CDR2 YNNKEL (reference sequence). The V and J ends lost 5 bases and 1 base, in that order; junction bases with no gene match: 3. The CDR3 covers 14 residues.

The chain is built from TRBV7-8 and TRBJ1-6; 7 nucleotides align to TRBD1. The CDR3 contains 14 residues. V was pared by 4 bases and J by 7 bases, with 4 bases of the junction left unmatched. Germline V gene data show CDR1 as SGHVS and CDR2 as FQNEAQ. CDR3 sequence (DNA): TGTGCCAGCAGCTCCGACAGGGTGAATTCACCCCTCCACTTT. Its translation: CASSSDRVNSPLHF.

This chain links TRBV14 with TRBJ2-5; 7 nucleotides line up with TRBD2. The V gene's germline CDR1 is SGHDN and CDR2 FVKESK. This CDR3 is 14 amino acids long. V was pared by 4 bases and J by 1 base, with 3 bases of the junction left unmatched. Here the CDR3 DNA reads TGTGCCAGCAGCCTAAGCGGGGTCCAAGAGACCCAGTACTTC. It specifies CASSLSGVQETQYF.

The chain is built from TRBV4-1 and TRBJ2-1, with D tentatively TRBD2 (6 bases). The V gene's germline CDR1 is MGHRA and CDR2 YSYEKL. The length of the CDR3 is 16 residues. The germline V and J ends were trimmed by 3 bases and 16 bases, with 28 bases remaining between them. The CDR3 region is CASSHERDLRGGARFF. As DNA, the CDR3 is TGCGCCAGCAGCCACGAAAGAGATTTACGGGGCGGGGCCCGCTTCTTC.

The CDR3 region is CASSSPDRGEKLFF. The DNA for the CDR3 is TGTGCCAGCAGCTCGCCCGACAGGGGTGAAAAACTGTTTTTT. The gene calls are TRBV5-4 and TRBJ1-4; 8 bases match TRBD1. V lost 3 bases and J lost 7; bases outside the gene matches: 5. Germline lookup yields CDR1 SGHNT and CDR2 YYREEE (reference sequence). The CDR3 has 14 amino acids. The entire variable domain, with the rest obtained from reference TRBV5-4 and TRBJ1-4, is as follows: ETGVTQSPTHLIKTRGQQVTLRCSSQSGHNTVSWYQQALGQGPQFIFQYYREEENGRGNFPPRFSGLQFPNYSSELNVNALELDDSALYLCASSSPDRGEKLFFGSGTQLSVL.